The 5 T cell receptor beta chains presented below share a single source sample, sequenced in a study of metastatic and nonmetastatic thyroid tumors. Patients underwent thyroid surgery, and none had received any treatment before it. TCRdb re-analyzed the PCR reads through MiXCR. The table has 15,000 to 20,000 clones, 20% to 25% seen once. Sequenced material: adjacent normal tissue. These receptors were taken from a female donor with papillary thyroid cancer or a benign thyroid nodule (not recorded which). Some clones in this sample may be carry-over from other donors' samples.

In this sample, this clone is medium-sized (0.01 to 0.1%). The chain combines TRBV3-1 with TRBJ2-7; D gene ambiguous. Germline values: CDR1 LGHDT, CDR2 YNNKEL (reference sequence). The CDR3 consists of 15 residues. Trimming left V 0 bases short and J 2 bases short, with 11 bases between. CDR3 DNA: TGTGCCAGCAGCCAAGATCACGCTGCTGCCTACGAGCAGTACTTC. This sequence encodes CASSQDHAAAYEQYF.

At least ten counts were recorded for this clone. The chain joins TRBV7-9 to TRBJ2-5; D not certain. The CDR3 sequence is 12 residues long. CDR1 SEHNR and CDR2 FQNEAQ come from the germline V gene (reference sequence). The V end was cut by 5 bases, the J end by 5 bases, with 9 bases between. The CDR3 region is CASSPIWETQYF. CDR3 bases: TGTGCCAGCAGCCCCATTTGGGAGACCCAGTACTTC.

The V call is TRBV14, the J call TRBJ2-7; 11 positions match TRBD1. The germline V gene has CDR1 SGHDN and CDR2 FVKESK. The CDR3 runs 16 residues. Trimming cost V 2 bases and J 3 bases; bases outside gene matches: 6. This chain's CDR3 is CASSQTGDRGFYEQYF. The CDR3 DNA is TGTGCCAGCAGCCAAACTGGGGACAGGGGGTTCTACGAGCAGTACTTC. The full variable domain, in which reference TRBV14 and TRBJ2-7 provide the parts outside the CDR3, is EAGVTQFPSHSVIEKGQTVTLRCDPISGHDNLYWYRRVMGKEIKFLLHFVKESKQDESGMPNNRFLAERTGGTYSTLKVQPAELEDSGVYFCASSQTGDRGFYEQYFGPGTRLTVT.

Concerning this clone: The junction does not match germline at one end; this may be a read error. The rearrangement joins TRBV5-5 to TRBJ2-7, with 9 bases matching TRBD1. Germline V gives CDR1 SGHKS, CDR2 YYEKEE (reference sequence). This CDR3 spans 14 amino acids. In nucleotides, the CDR3 is TGTGTCAGCATCCCTGACAGGGGGACCTACGAGCAGTACTTC. Translating it yields CVSIPDRGTYEQYF.

In its sample, this clone was seen a few times. This chain links TRBV24-1 with TRBJ2-1; the D is unclear. The CDR3 sequence is 14 residues long. V was trimmed by 4 bases and J by 10 bases, leaving 16 bases between them. Germline V CDR1 and CDR2: KGHDR, SFDVKD. As DNA, the CDR3 is TGTGCCACCAGTGACCGTATAGCCAGTCGGGAGCAGTTCTTC. Residues: CATSDRIASREQFF.